This section outlines one T cell receptor (beta chain) sequence together with its context. What it recognizes is unknown. This entry is derived from a study of cytomegalovirus exposure and HLA in healthy donors. The overall study: Around 80 million unique TCR sequences came from HLA-typed donors in an early release. Researchers found that about 84% of a few hundred genotyped donors fell within the Caucasian-associated ancestry cluster. The study's findings and limits: Other equally common chains were less clonally expanded than HLA-associated TCR beta chains, a later analysis showed.

In germline, CDR1 is MNHNS, CDR2 SASEGT. This CDR3 has 15 residues. V dropped 3 bases and J dropped 3 bases, with 15 bases sitting between them. The PCR employed 60 Vbeta primers together with 13 Jbeta primers. The repertoire was sequenced with immunoSEQ multiplex PCR; TCRdb's copy has only in-frame clones and lacks some. Its clone listing holds about 79,000 clones. The sample taken for sequencing was PBMCs. The TCR comes from a man between 25 and 39 years old in good health and CMV-seronegative. This chain uses TRBV6-1 with TRBJ2-7, with TRBD1 as a possible D gene (6 bases). The CDR3 loop is CASSEGDRTYYEQYF. The DNA of the CDR3 is TGTGCCAGCAGTGAGGGCGACAGGACCTACTACGAGCAGTACTTC.